This entry lists 32 T cell receptor beta chains sequenced from one sample in a study of CD8+CD57+ T cells in acquired aplastic anemia. Genomic DNA, the template, was used for profiling of the TCR beta VDJ and CDR3. TCRdb itself ran the reads through MiXCR, one entry per CDR3 protein. The data show 150,000 to 200,000 distinct CDR3 sequences, 55% to 70% seen once. Sequencing was performed on sorted CD4+, CD8+, or CD8+CD57+ T cells (not recorded which) from PBMCs. The origin of the receptors is a human donor with severe aplastic anemia or a healthy control (not recorded which).

This rearrangement joins TRBV19 to TRBJ2-7; D is undetermined. Trimming stripped 5 bases from V and 5 bases from J, with 22 bases between. The CDR3 has 16 amino acids. Per germline, CDR1 LNHDA and CDR2 SQIVND (reference sequence). CDR3 DNA: TGTGCCAGTAGTCTCCTAATCACGGGTACGAAGGACGAGCAGTACTTC. Encoded protein: CASSLLITGTKDEQYF.

This clonotype came up once. V gene TRBV10-3 combines with J gene TRBJ1-1; 8 bases fit TRBD1. The ends lost 6 bases at V and 2 bases at J; junction bases unmatched: 8. Germline values: CDR1 ENHRY, CDR2 SYGVKD. The CDR3 has 15 amino acids. This chain's CDR3 is CAIRDREEVNTEAFF. The DNA of the CDR3 is TGTGCCATCAGGGACAGGGAGGAGGTTAACACTGAAGCTTTCTTT.

The chain joins TRBV7-9 to TRBJ2-5; 11 bases are shared with TRBD2. The length of the CDR3 is 21 residues. CDR1 and CDR2 (germline): SEHNR, FQNEAQ (reference sequence). V lost 2 bases and J lost 5; bases outside the gene matches: 22. The CDR3 coding sequence is TGTGCCAGCAGCTTATATCGGGGAATGACTAGCGGGATGGGGGCCGGGGAGACCCAGTACTTC. This codes for CASSLYRGMTSGMGAGETQYF.

The rearrangement links TRBV7-9 to TRBJ1-6; 8 bases map to TRBD1. J lost 7 bases, V lost 5 bases, and 7 bases had no gene match. In germline, CDR1 is SEHNR, CDR2 FQNEAQ (reference sequence). The CDR3 has 15 amino acids. The CDR3 DNA is TGTGCCAGCAGCGCGGAGACAGGGGAAAATTCACCCCTCCACTTT. It encodes CASSAETGENSPLHF. The variable domain in full, completed from reference TRBV7-9 and TRBJ1-6, reads DTGVSQNPRHKITKRGQNVTFRCDPISEHNRLYWYRQTLGQGPEFLTYFQNEAQLEKSRLLSDRFSAERPKGSFSTLEIQRTEQGDSAMYLCASSAETGENSPLHFGNGTRLTVT.

The CDR3 coding sequence is TGTGCCAGCAGATCCGGGACAGCGAGTGAGCAGTTCTTC. Protein: CASRSGTASEQFF. V usage is TRBV7-2 and J usage is TRBJ2-1; 7 bases are a match to TRBD1. The V gene end was trimmed by 6 bases and the J gene end by 9 bases; junction bases not matched to a gene: 8. The CDR3 is 13 amino acids. The germline gives CDR1 SGHTA, CDR2 FQGNSA.

This clonotype was counted at least ten times. This chain connects TRBV6-5 to TRBJ2-2, with TRBD1 matching over 12 bases. CDR1 is MNHEY, CDR2 SVGAGI, per germline. The CDR3 has 17 amino acids. Trimming took 2 bases from V and 4 from J; bases not matched to a gene: 5. The CDR3 bases are TGTGCCAGCAGTTACGCCCGGGACAGGGGGCTCACCGGGGAGCTGTTTTTT. Translation: CASSYARDRGLTGELFF.

The V and J genes are TRBV5-1 and TRBJ2-7; D perhaps matches TRBD2 (5 bases). Trimming took off 5 bases at V and 3 bases at J, with 12 bases between the two ends. The germline gives CDR1 SGHRS, CDR2 YFSETQ. CDR3 size: 13 residues. DNA for the CDR3: TGCGCCAGCAGTTCTATCGGGGTCTACGAGCAGTACTTC. Residues: CASSSIGVYEQYF.

The chain employs TRBV15 and TRBJ2-7; D is possibly TRBD1 (6 bases). With 4 bases removed from V and 4 bases from J, the gap between germline ends came to 14 bases. The CDR3 length is 14 residues. CDR1 LNHNV and CDR2 YYDKDF come from the germline V gene (reference sequence). The CDR3 DNA reads as TGTGCCACCAGCACACCCCACAGGGCGTACGAGCAGTACTTC. As protein: CATSTPHRAYEQYF. The variable domain in full, completed from reference TRBV15 and TRBJ2-7, reads DAMVIQNPRYQVTQFGKPVTLSCSQTLNHNVMYWYQQKSSQAPKLLFHYYDKDFNNEADTPDNFQSRRPNTSFCFLDIRSPGLGDTAMYLCATSTPHRAYEQYFGPGTRLTVT.

The chain couples TRBV10-3 to TRBJ1-1; D is perhaps TRBD1 (6 bases). The CDR3 extends over 14 amino acids. Germline loops: CDR1 ENHRY, CDR2 SYGVKD. Trimming removed 6 bases at V and 0 bases at J, with 11 bases between. CDR3 residues: CAIRARGMNTEAFF. The DNA of the CDR3 is TGTGCCATCAGAGCCAGGGGCATGAACACTGAAGCTTTCTTT.

As concerns this clonotype: An end of the junction does not agree with germline; a read error may underlie this. The chain uses TRBV5-1 and TRBJ2-7; D unresolved. The CDR3 loop spans 15 amino acids. CDR1 and CDR2 (germline): SGHRS, YFSETQ. DNA of the CDR3: TGTGCCAGCAGCCAAGATTTAAGGCGGAGCTACGAGCAGTACTTC. It yields the protein CASSQDLRRSYEQYF.

In nucleotides, the CDR3 is TGCAGTGCGCACTCAGAGGGTGGTAATTCACCCCTCCACTTT. Its protein is CSAHSEGGNSPLHF. The chain links TRBV20-1 to TRBJ1-6; D is undetermined. Germline CDR1 DFQATT, CDR2 SNEGSKA (reference sequence). With 6 bases removed from V and 6 bases from J, the gap between germline ends came to 15 bases. The CDR3 is 14 amino acids.

This chain links TRBV10-3 with TRBJ2-1, with 16 bases aligning to TRBD2. The trim removed 0 bases at V and 2 bases at J, leaving 1 base unmatched. The CDR3 spans 18 residues. Germline V gene lookup returns CDR1 ENHRY and CDR2 SYGVKD. CDR3 sequence: CAISESGLAGGAYNEQFF. Here the CDR3 DNA reads TGTGCCATCAGTGAGTCGGGACTAGCGGGAGGGGCCTACAATGAGCAGTTCTTC.

The chain joins TRBV6-2 or TRBV6-3 to TRBJ2-7; 7 bases match TRBD1. CDR3 length equals 12 residues. Germline V gene sequence: CDR1 MNHEY, CDR2 SVGEGT. The V and J ends lost 10 bases and 1 base, in that order; junction bases with no gene match: 4. The CDR3 sequence is CATGDSSYEQYF. CDR3 nucleotides: TGTGCCACTGGGGACAGTTCCTACGAGCAGTACTTC.

In DNA form, the CDR3 reads TGTGCCAGCAGTGAACGGGACAGCCTGAACACTGAAGCTTTCTTT. Amino acid sequence: CASSERDSLNTEAFF. The chain recombines TRBV25-1 with TRBJ1-1; 7 nucleotides agree with TRBD1. This CDR3 region has 15 residues. Germline CDR1 is MGHDK and CDR2 is SYGVNS. Losses at the gene ends were 2 bases for V and 0 bases for J; bases not matched to a gene: 3.

The J gene is TRBJ1-2, the V gene TRBV2, with TRBD1 matching 10 bases. The J segment lost 9 bases and the V segment lost 4 bases, leaving 5 bases of the junction unmatched. Germline assignment: CDR1 SNHLY and CDR2 FYNNEI. The CDR3 runs 13 residues. Written as DNA, the CDR3 is TGTGCCAGCAGTGTTCGGACAGGGGGGAGCTACACCTTC. It specifies CASSVRTGGSYTF.

This clonotype was seen more than once but under ten times. The chain couples TRBV11-2 to TRBJ1-2, with D perhaps matching TRBD1 (5 bases). Per germline, CDR1 SGHAT and CDR2 FQNNGV. V shed 4 bases and J shed 0 bases, with 9 bases lying between them. This CDR3 comprises 14 residues. The CDR3 nucleotides are TGTGCCAGCAGCTCCGGGGGGACTAACTATGGCTACACCTTC. Protein sequence: CASSSGGTNYGYTF.

A remark on this clonotype: This may be a read error, as it is one base from a much larger clone. The chain employs TRBV7-2 and TRBJ1-2; 9 bases align to TRBD1. Germline V gene sequence: CDR1 SGHTA, CDR2 FQGNSA. V was clipped by 6 bases and J by 2 bases; unmatched bases: 10. This CDR3 is built from 16 residues. The CDR3 here is CASRSGTGFLNYGYTF. The CDR3 bases are TGTGCCAGCAGATCCGGGACAGGGTTCCTCAACTATGGCTACACCTTC.

The rearrangement links TRBV5-1 to TRBJ2-3, with 12 nucleotides matching TRBD2. Germline V gives CDR1 SGHRS, CDR2 YFSETQ. Trimming removed 2 bases from V and 4 bases from J; junction bases left unmatched: 11. The CDR3 length is 18 residues. In nucleotides, the CDR3 is TGCGCCAGCAGCTTTGCGGCTAGCGGGAGGGTTACAGCAGATACGCAGTATTTT. Translated: CASSFAASGRVTADTQYF. Supplemented by reference TRBV5-1 and TRBJ2-3, the full variable domain reads KAGVTQTPRYLIKTRGQQVTLSCSPISGHRSVSWYQQTPGQGLQFLFEYFSETQRNKGNFPGRFSGRQFSNSRSEMNVSTLELGDSALYLCASSFAASGRVTADTQYFGPGTRLTVL.

The gene calls are TRBV7-9 and TRBJ2-2; 8 nucleotides match TRBD2. The CDR3 spans 17 residues. Trimming took 8 bases from V and 7 from J; bases not matched to a gene: 18. Germline assignment: CDR1 SEHNR and CDR2 FQNEAQ (reference sequence). As DNA, the CDR3 is TGTGCCAGCTTGCGGATAACTAGCGGAGACCTTAGCGGGGAGCTGTTTTTT. Encoded protein: CASLRITSGDLSGELFF. Full variable domain (remainder filled in from reference TRBV7-9 and TRBJ2-2): DTGVSQNPRHKITKRGQNVTFRCDPISEHNRLYWYRQTLGQGPEFLTYFQNEAQLEKSRLLSDRFSAERPKGSFSTLEIQRTEQGDSAMYLCASLRITSGDLSGELFFGEGSRLTVL.

The V gene is TRBV7-9, the J gene TRBJ2-7; 9 nucleotides line up with TRBD1. The CDR3 length is 15 residues. The V segment lost 5 bases and the J segment 2 bases; nucleotides outside the gene matches: 7. Germline-derived CDR1 and CDR2 are SEHNR and FQNEAQ (reference sequence). In DNA, the CDR3 is TGTGCCAGCAGCCTAACCCGGACAGGGGCCTACGAGCAGTACTTC. It codes for CASSLTRTGAYEQYF. Filled out from reference TRBV7-9 and TRBJ2-7, the complete variable domain reads DTGVSQNPRHKITKRGQNVTFRCDPISEHNRLYWYRQTLGQGPEFLTYFQNEAQLEKSRLLSDRFSAERPKGSFSTLEIQRTEQGDSAMYLCASSLTRTGAYEQYFGPGTRLTVT.

V gene TRBV7-9 combines with J gene TRBJ1-1; the D is unclear. The V end lost 2 bases, the J end lost 8 bases, and 12 bases lay between the germline ends. CDR1 and CDR2 from the germline V gene are SEHNR and FQNEAQ (reference sequence). This CDR3 comprises 13 residues. The CDR3 nucleotides read TGTGCCAGCAGCTTAAGGGCCGACCCCGAAGCTTTCTTT. Its protein is CASSLRADPEAFF. Complete variable domain (other parts from reference TRBV7-9 and TRBJ1-1): DTGVSQNPRHKITKRGQNVTFRCDPISEHNRLYWYRQTLGQGPEFLTYFQNEAQLEKSRLLSDRFSAERPKGSFSTLEIQRTEQGDSAMYLCASSLRADPEAFFGQGTRLTVV.

This sequence joins TRBV7-9 and TRBJ1-2; perhaps TRBD1 as D (5 bases). V dropped 9 bases and J dropped 4 bases, with 18 bases sitting between them. The CDR3 is made up of 14 amino acids. Per the germline V gene, CDR1 is SEHNR and CDR2 is FQNEAQ (reference sequence). The DNA for the CDR3 is TGTGCCAGTAGTCCCCAGGGAACACCCTATGGCTACACCTTC. It specifies CASSPQGTPYGYTF. The variable domain in full, with the rest retrieved from reference TRBV7-9 and TRBJ1-2, is DTGVSQNPRHKITKRGQNVTFRCDPISEHNRLYWYRQTLGQGPEFLTYFQNEAQLEKSRLLSDRFSAERPKGSFSTLEIQRTEQGDSAMYLCASSPQGTPYGYTFGSGTRLTVV.

This clonotype has only one observation. The chain recombines TRBV7-9 with TRBJ1-3; 10 bases agree with TRBD1. The CDR3 has 17 amino acids. The V gene end was trimmed by 1 base and the J gene end by 0 bases; junction bases not matched to a gene: 3. Germline V gene lookup returns CDR1 SEHNR and CDR2 FQNEAQ (reference sequence). CDR3 amino acids: CASSLVGTGDSGNTIYF. The CDR3 nucleotides read TGTGCCAGCAGCTTAGTAGGGACAGGGGACTCTGGAAACACCATATATTTT.

The gene calls are TRBV7-2 and TRBJ2-7; TRBD1 aligns across 11 bases. Germline-derived CDR1 and CDR2 are SGHTA and FQGNSA. The CDR3 totals 15 residues. V shed 5 bases and J 5 bases; nucleotides not matched to a gene: 8. The DNA for the CDR3 is TGTGCCAGCAGCCCGAGGACAGGGGGCTACAACGAGCAGTACTTC. Translated, it gives CASSPRTGGYNEQYF.

This chain joins TRBV10-3 and TRBJ2-7; the D gene is possibly TRBD1 (5 bases). This CDR3 is 14 amino acids long. Germline values: CDR1 ENHRY, CDR2 SYGVKD. The V and J ends lost 0 bases and 7 bases respectively, with 13 bases between them. The CDR3 DNA is TGTGCCATCAGTGAGTCGCGTGTCAGGGAAGAGCAGTACTTC. Translated, it gives CAISESRVREEQYF.

This clonotype was counted between two and nine times. The rearrangement uses TRBV7-8 and TRBJ2-7; D remains ambiguous. Germline CDR1 SGHVS, CDR2 FQNEAQ. V lost 2 bases to trimming and J lost 5 bases, with 16 bases between them. The CDR3 is 15 residues long. The chain's CDR3 is CASSLTRLGAHEQYF. CDR3 coding DNA: TGTGCCAGCAGCTTAACTCGGCTAGGAGCACACGAGCAGTACTTC.

The V call is TRBV5-4, the J call TRBJ2-3; 11 bases are shared with TRBD2. Germline assignment: CDR1 SGHNT and CDR2 YYREEE (reference sequence). The CDR3 has 16 amino acids. The junction had 7 bases not matched to a gene; V was cut back by 3 bases and J by 4 bases. Here the CDR3 reads CASSSQLAGVADTQYF. The CDR3 DNA reads as TGTGCCAGCAGCTCGCAACTAGCGGGGGTCGCAGATACGCAGTATTTT.

This clonotype was seen many times. The rearrangement joins TRBV20-1 to TRBJ2-1; 7 bases are shared with TRBD2. Germline CDR1 DFQATT, CDR2 SNEGSKA (reference sequence). The CDR3 is 11 amino acids. The CDR3 protein is CSRTSGTEQFF. For the CDR3, the DNA is TGCAGCCGAACCAGCGGGACCGAGCAGTTCTTC.

The gene calls are TRBV19 and TRBJ1-1; 8 nucleotides align to TRBD1. CDR3 length: 17 amino acids. Germline V lookup: CDR1 LNHDA, CDR2 SQIVND (reference sequence). V shed 1 base and J 2 bases; nucleotides not matched to a gene: 9. The CDR3 is CASSIGPGQGRNTEAFF. The DNA for the CDR3 is TGTGCCAGTAGTATAGGTCCAGGACAGGGACGAAACACTGAAGCTTTCTTT.

The rearrangement uses TRBV11-2 and TRBJ2-5, with D perhaps TRBD2 (6 bases). Germline loops: CDR1 SGHAT, CDR2 FQNNGV. The CDR3 covers 14 residues. Trimming pared 4 bases from V and 4 bases from J, leaving 13 bases between. CDR3 in DNA: TGTGCCAGCAGCTCCTCAGGGCGGGGAGAGACCCAGTACTTC. Translated, it gives CASSSSGRGETQYF.

The chain employs TRBV7-8 and TRBJ1-1; D not certain. Trimming removed 0 bases at V and 4 bases at J, with 12 bases between. This CDR3 region has 15 residues. Germline CDR1 and CDR2: SGHVS and FQNEAQ. The CDR3 nucleotides read TGTGCCAGCAGCTTAGCGGCTCCCCCGGGCACTGAAGCTTTCTTT. Encoded protein: CASSLAAPPGTEAFF.

The chain joins TRBV7-6 to TRBJ2-1; D may be TRBD2 (5 bases). The CDR3 is 13 amino acids. The germline V gene encodes CDR1 SGHVS and CDR2 FNYEAQ. Trimming stripped 1 base from V and 8 bases from J, with 9 bases between. In DNA, the CDR3 is TGTGCCAGCAGCTTAGTCTCTAGCCATGAGCAGTTCTTC. It specifies CASSLVSSHEQFF. Based on the CDR3 plus reference TRBV7-6 and TRBJ2-1, the full variable domain is GAGVSQSPRYKVTKRGQDVALRCDPISGHVSLYWYRQALGQGPEFLTYFNYEAQQDKSGLPNDRFSAERPEGSISTLTIQRTEQRDSAMYRCASSLVSSHEQFFGPGTRLTVL.